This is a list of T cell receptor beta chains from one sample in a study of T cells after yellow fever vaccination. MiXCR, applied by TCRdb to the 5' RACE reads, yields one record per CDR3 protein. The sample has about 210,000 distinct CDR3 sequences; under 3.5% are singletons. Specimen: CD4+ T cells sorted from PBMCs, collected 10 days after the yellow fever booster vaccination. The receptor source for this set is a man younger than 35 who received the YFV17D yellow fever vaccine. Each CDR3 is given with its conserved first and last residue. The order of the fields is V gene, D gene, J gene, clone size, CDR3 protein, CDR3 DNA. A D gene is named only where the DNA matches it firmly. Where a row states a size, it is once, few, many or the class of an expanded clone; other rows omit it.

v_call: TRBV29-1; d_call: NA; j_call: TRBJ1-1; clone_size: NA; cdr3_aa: CSASKANTEAFF; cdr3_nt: TGCAGCGCCAGTAAAGCGAATACTGAAGCTTTCTTT
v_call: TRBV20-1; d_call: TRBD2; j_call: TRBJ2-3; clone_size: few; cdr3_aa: CSARDEEASGGTTDTQYF; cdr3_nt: TGCAGTGCTAGAGATGAGGAGGCTAGCGGGGGGACGACAGATACGCAGTATTTT
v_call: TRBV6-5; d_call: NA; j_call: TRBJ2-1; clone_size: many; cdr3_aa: CAAKPDLNYNEQFF; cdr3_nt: TGTGCCGCCAAGCCCGATCTCAACTACAATGAGCAGTTCTTC
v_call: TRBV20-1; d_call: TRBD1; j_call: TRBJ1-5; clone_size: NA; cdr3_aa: CSASSGTGTVSFREPQHF; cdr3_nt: TGCAGTGCTAGTTCCGGGACAGGGACAGTCTCGTTTAGAGAGCCCCAGCATTTT
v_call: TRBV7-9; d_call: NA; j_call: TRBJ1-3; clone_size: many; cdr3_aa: CASTYYLPASGGNTIYF; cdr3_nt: TGTGCCAGCACCTACTATTTGCCGGCCTCAGGTGGAAACACCATATATTTT
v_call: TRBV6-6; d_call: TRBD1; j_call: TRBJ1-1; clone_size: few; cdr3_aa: CASRPGQVGTEAFF; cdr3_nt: TGTGCCAGCAGACCTGGACAGGTGGGCACTGAAGCTTTCTTT
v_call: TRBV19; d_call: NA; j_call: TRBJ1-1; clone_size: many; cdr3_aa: CASSRTANTEAFF; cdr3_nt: TGTGCCAGTAGTCGGACAGCGAACACTGAAGCTTTCTTT
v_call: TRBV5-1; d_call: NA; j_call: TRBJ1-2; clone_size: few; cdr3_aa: CASSLAFLTYGYTF; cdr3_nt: TGCGCCAGCAGCTTAGCATTCCTTACCTATGGCTACACCTTC
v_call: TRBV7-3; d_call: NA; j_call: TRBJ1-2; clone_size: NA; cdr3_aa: CASSTGVGYGYTF; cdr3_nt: TGTGCCAGCAGCACGGGGGTGGGCTATGGCTACACCTTC
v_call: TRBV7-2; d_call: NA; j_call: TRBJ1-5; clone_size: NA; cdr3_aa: CASSPDRTSSNQPQHF; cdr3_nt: TGTGCCAGCAGCCCGGACAGAACTTCTAGCAATCAGCCCCAGCATTTT
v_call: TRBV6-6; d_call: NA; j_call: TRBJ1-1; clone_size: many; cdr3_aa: CASSTNTEAFF; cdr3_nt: TGTGCCAGCAGTACTAACACTGAAGCTTTCTTT
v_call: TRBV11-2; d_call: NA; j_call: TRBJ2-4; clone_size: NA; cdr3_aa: CASSLIGTGGLDIQYF; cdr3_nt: TGTGCCAGCAGCTTAATCGGGACGGGGGGCCTGGACATTCAGTACTTC
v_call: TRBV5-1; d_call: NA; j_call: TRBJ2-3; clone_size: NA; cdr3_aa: CASSFAGGWNTQYF; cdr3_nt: TGCGCCAGCAGCTTTGCCGGGGGTTGGAATACGCAGTATTTT
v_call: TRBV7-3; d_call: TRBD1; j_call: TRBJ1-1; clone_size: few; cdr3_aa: CASSQPGGIAFF; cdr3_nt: TGTGCCAGCAGCCAACCAGGGGGCATTGCTTTCTTT
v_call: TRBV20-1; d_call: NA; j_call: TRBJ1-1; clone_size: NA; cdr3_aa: CSAHRGVYTEAFF; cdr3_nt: TGCAGTGCTCATAGGGGGGTCTACACTGAAGCTTTCTTT
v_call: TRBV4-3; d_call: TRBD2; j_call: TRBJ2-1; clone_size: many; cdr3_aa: CASSQESLAGGYEQFF; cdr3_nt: TGCGCCAGCAGCCAAGAATCGCTAGCGGGGGGCTATGAGCAGTTCTTC
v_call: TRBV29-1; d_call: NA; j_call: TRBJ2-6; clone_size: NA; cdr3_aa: CSVGGDRPSGANVLTF; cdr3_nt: TGCAGCGTTGGGGGGGACAGACCCTCTGGGGCCAACGTCCTGACTTTC
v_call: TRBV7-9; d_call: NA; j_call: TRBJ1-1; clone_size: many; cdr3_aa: CASSLGQANTEAFF; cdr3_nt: TGTGCCAGCAGCTTAGGACAGGCTAACACTGAAGCTTTCTTT
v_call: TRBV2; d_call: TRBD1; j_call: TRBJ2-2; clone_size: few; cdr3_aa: CATQGAGSTGELFF; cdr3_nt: TGTGCCACCCAGGGGGCAGGCTCTACCGGGGAGCTGTTTTTT
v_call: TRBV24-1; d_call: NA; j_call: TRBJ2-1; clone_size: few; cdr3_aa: CATSDLRGYNEQFF; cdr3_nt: TGTGCCACCAGTGACCTCAGAGGCTACAATGAGCAGTTCTTC
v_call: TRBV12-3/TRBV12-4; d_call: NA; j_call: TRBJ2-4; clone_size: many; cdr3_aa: CASSRGTAKNIQYF; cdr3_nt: TGTGCCAGCAGCCGGGGTACCGCCAAAAACATTCAGTACTTC
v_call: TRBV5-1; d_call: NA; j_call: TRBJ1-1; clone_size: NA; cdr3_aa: CASTPGMNTEAFF; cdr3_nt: TGCGCCAGCACGCCAGGGATGAACACTGAAGCTTTCTTT
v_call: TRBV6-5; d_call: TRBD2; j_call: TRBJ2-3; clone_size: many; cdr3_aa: CASSSPGGADTQYF; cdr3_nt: TGTGCCAGCAGTTCCCCGGGGGGGGCGGATACGCAGTATTTT
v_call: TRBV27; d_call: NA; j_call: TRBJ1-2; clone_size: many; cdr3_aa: CASSETGNYGYTF; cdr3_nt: TGTGCCAGCAGTGAGACGGGAAACTATGGCTACACCTTC